This entry describes one T cell receptor (beta chain). The data belong to a study of blood T cell repertoires in COVID-19. Study-wide context: Samples came from the United States, Italy and Spain, spanning acute and convalescent COVID-19. T cells, B-cell-depleted T cells, or PBMCs provided the cDNA or gDNA that served as material.

Germline CDR1 SGHTA, CDR2 FQGNSA. CDR3 length: 13 residues. V was clipped by 5 bases and J by 1 base; unmatched bases: 1. Libraries were prepared by immunoSEQ multiplex PCR; TCRdb keeps only in-frame clonotypes and omits some of them. Of 90,000 to 120,000 clones in the sample, about three quarters were seen once. The rearrangement links TRBV7-2 to TRBJ1-1, with 7 bases aligning to TRBD1. The source material was peripheral blood. The clonotype originates from a man aged 70-80 years with acute or convalescent COVID-19. CDR3: CASSGQANTEAFF. Here the CDR3 DNA reads TGTGCCAGCAGCGGACAGGCGAACACTGAAGCTTTCTTT.